The rows below give T cell receptor beta chains drawn from one sample of a study of OX40 agonist ivuxolimab in advanced cancers. The assay was immunoSEQ multiplex PCR, and TCRdb's table has in-frame clones only and misses some. The sample has roughly 100,000 clones; 85% to 95% are singletons. The sequencing used CD4+ or CD8+ T cells sorted from blood, collected in a trial of the OX40 agonist ivuxolimab. The receptor set was obtained from an adult with an advanced solid tumor such as melanoma, head and neck, liver or kidney cancer. Both conserved end residues are part of each CDR3. D genes are given only for firm matches. Rows give clone size only sometimes, using once, few, many, or a class for an expanded clone.

J gene,clone size,V gene,D gene,CDR3 length,CDR3 protein,CDR3 DNA
TRBJ1-2,.,TRBV30,.,15,CASPSQTPTIYGYTF,TGTGCCTCTCCTTCCCAGACACCAACAATCTATGGCTACACCTTC
TRBJ1-5,.,TRBV10-3,.,14,CAISDPTSNQPQHF,TGTGCCATCAGTGATCCCACTAGCAATCAGCCCCAGCATTTT
TRBJ1-2,once,TRBV5-4,.,14,CASSLGTATYGYTF,TGTGCCAGCAGCTTGGGGACAGCGACTTATGGCTACACCTTC
TRBJ2-7,.,TRBV28,.,12,CASSLSGYEQYF,TGTGCCAGCAGTTTATCGGGTTACGAGCAGTACTTC
TRBJ2-1,few,TRBV4-2,.,16,CASALLVGTLGGEQFF,TGTGCCAGCGCGCTCCTCGTCGGGACTCTTGGTGGTGAGCAGTTCTTC
TRBJ2-7,.,TRBV4-3,.,15,CASSRSPPHSYEQYF,TGCGCCAGCAGCCGGAGCCCACCACACTCCTACGAGCAATACTTC
TRBJ2-3,.,TRBV12-5,TRBD2,14,CASGLLAVTDTQYF,TGTGCTAGTGGTTTACTAGCGGTCACAGATACGCAGTATTTT
TRBJ2-7,.,TRBV28,.,13,CASSGGSLYEQYF,TGTGCCAGCAGTGGTGGGTCCCTCTACGAGCAGTACTTC
TRBJ2-7,once,TRBV28,TRBD1,16,CASSLWTGGRSYEQYF,TGTGCCAGCAGTTTATGGACAGGGGGACGATCCTACGAGCAGTACTTC
TRBJ1-5,.,TRBV5-6,.,12,CASSLDGQPQHF,TGTGCCAGCAGCTTGGATGGTCAGCCCCAGCATTTT
TRBJ1-4,.,TRBV25-1,.,15,CASSDNRGAGEKLFF,TGTGCCAGCAGTGACAATCGGGGGGCTGGTGAAAAACTGTTTTTT
TRBJ1-1,.,TRBV7-7,.,13,CASSYRANTEAFF,TGTGCTAGCAGCTATAGGGCGAACACTGAAGCTTTCTTT
TRBJ1-1,.,TRBV5-4,.,14,CASQSGKMNTEAFF,TGTGCCTCACAGTCGGGGAAGATGAACACTGAAGCTTTCTTT
TRBJ1-5,.,TRBV30,.,12,CAWSLGVQPQHF,TGTGCCTGGAGTTTGGGGGTTCAGCCCCAGCATTTT
TRBJ1-1,once,TRBV6-4,TRBD1,14,CASSDTDRGTEAFF,TGTGCCAGCAGTGACACGGACAGGGGAACTGAAGCTTTCTTT
TRBJ1-5,.,TRBV11-3,.,13,CASSASENQPQHF,TGTGCCAGCAGCGCCTCAGAGAATCAGCCCCAGCATTTT
TRBJ2-3,.,TRBV27,.,13,CASSHLGTDTQYF,TGTGCCAGCAGTCATCTCGGCACAGATACGCAGTATTTT
TRBJ1-3,.,TRBV28,.,13,CASSLSGADTIYF,TGTGCCAGCAGTTTATCTGGGGCGGACACCATATATTTT
TRBJ1-1,.,TRBV30,.,13,CAWSWGKKWGAFF,TGTGCCTGGTCTTGGGGGAAGAAGTGGGGAGCTTTCTTT
TRBJ2-7,once,TRBV18,.,16,CASSPPGWDKTYEQYF,TGTGCCAGCTCACCACCGGGCTGGGACAAGACCTACGAGCAGTACTTC
TRBJ2-7,.,TRBV2,TRBD1,15,CASSFTGTASYEQYF,TGTGCCAGCAGTTTCACCGGGACAGCTTCTTACGAGCAGTACTTC
TRBJ2-3,.,TRBV5-6,.,13,CACGQVDTDTQYF,TGTGCCTGCGGGCAGGTCGACACAGATACGCAGTATTTT
TRBJ2-1,.,TRBV6-1,TRBD2,15,CASTSGLATSNEQFF,TGTGCCAGCACCTCCGGACTAGCGACATCCAATGAGCAGTTCTTC
TRBJ1-5,.,TRBV5-5,.,16,CASSLASGRGNQPQHF,TGTGCCAGCAGCTTGGCCTCAGGACGGGGGAATCAGCCCCAGCATTTT
TRBJ1-6,.,TRBV5-1,.,16,CASSLSVEQDNSPLHF,TGCGCCAGCAGCTTGTCCGTCGAACAGGATAATTCACCCCTCCACTTT
TRBJ2-6,.,TRBV28,.,15,CASSPVRRGANVLTF,TGTGCCAGCAGTCCGGTCAGACGGGGGGCCAACGTCCTGACTTTC
TRBJ2-5,.,TRBV7-2,TRBD2,14,CASSLDVGGETQYF,TGTGCCAGCAGCTTAGACGTGGGGGGGGAGACCCAGTACTTC
TRBJ1-5,.,TRBV20-1,.,11,CSAGTHQPQHF,TGCAGTGCCGGAACGCATCAGCCCCAGCATTTT
TRBJ1-4,.,TRBV10-2,TRBD1,13,CASGGQVREKLFF,TGCGCCAGCGGCGGACAGGTCCGAGAAAAACTGTTTTTT
TRBJ1-2,.,TRBV12-5,.,10,CASGGSALFF,TGTGCTAGTGGAGGATCAGCCCTCTTCTTC
TRBJ2-3,.,TRBV9,.,13,CASSVAPTDTQYF,TGTGCCAGCAGCGTAGCACCCACAGATACGCAGTATTTT
TRBJ2-2,.,TRBV19,.,13,CASNGGWTGELFF,TGTGCCAGTAACGGGGGTTGGACCGGGGAGCTGTTTTTT
TRBJ1-2,.,TRBV25-1,.,15,CASSEPSGGNYGYTF,TGTGCCAGCAGCGAACCCTCGGGAGGGAACTATGGCTACACCTTC
TRBJ1-2,.,TRBV6-1,TRBD1,15,CASSTLGQGNYGYTF,TGTGCCAGCAGTACATTGGGACAGGGCAACTATGGCTACACCTTC
TRBJ2-2,once,TRBV5-8,.,17,CASSLILGTLGSGELFF,TGTGCCAGCAGCCTTATCCTTGGGACACTTGGTTCCGGGGAGCTGTTTTTT
TRBJ2-5,.,TRBV6-5,.,14,CASRPYGGSGTQYF,TGTGCCAGCAGACCGTACGGAGGTTCGGGGACCCAGTACTTC
TRBJ2-1,.,TRBV9,TRBD1,16,CASSVGGQGRYNEQFF,TGTGCCAGCAGCGTAGGGGGACAGGGCCGCTACAATGAGCAGTTCTTC
TRBJ2-2,.,TRBV27,.,14,CASSFDSYTGELFF,TGTGCCAGCAGTTTTGACAGTTACACCGGGGAGCTGTTTTTT
TRBJ2-5,.,TRBV7-9,.,11,CASSLTETQYF,TGTGCCAGCAGCTTAACAGAGACCCAGTACTTC
TRBJ1-2,.,TRBV6-1,.,14,CASSPWRADYGYTF,TGTGCCAGCAGCCCCTGGCGGGCGGACTATGGCTACACCTTC